This TCR beta chain was documented in a study of cytomegalovirus exposure and HLA in healthy donors. The CDR3 sequence is 17 residues long. Germline CDR1 reads SEHNR; CDR2 reads FQNEAQ (reference sequence). V was trimmed by 4 bases and J by 0 bases, leaving 15 bases between them. Primers included in the PCR were 60 Vbeta and 13 Jbeta primers. Only in-frame clones appear in the TCRdb table, and some are missing; sequencing was by immunoSEQ multiplex PCR. The table includes more than 140,000 clones, over 60% detected once. The chain recombines TRBV7-9 with TRBJ2-2, with TRBD1 as a possible D gene (6 bases). The sequence was obtained from a male donor in good health and CMV-seronegative. Source material: PBMCs. DNA of the CDR3: TGTGCCAGCAGCTCGAATAACAGGGCAGCGAACACCGGGGAGCTGTTTTTT. Translated: CASSSNNRAANTGELFF.